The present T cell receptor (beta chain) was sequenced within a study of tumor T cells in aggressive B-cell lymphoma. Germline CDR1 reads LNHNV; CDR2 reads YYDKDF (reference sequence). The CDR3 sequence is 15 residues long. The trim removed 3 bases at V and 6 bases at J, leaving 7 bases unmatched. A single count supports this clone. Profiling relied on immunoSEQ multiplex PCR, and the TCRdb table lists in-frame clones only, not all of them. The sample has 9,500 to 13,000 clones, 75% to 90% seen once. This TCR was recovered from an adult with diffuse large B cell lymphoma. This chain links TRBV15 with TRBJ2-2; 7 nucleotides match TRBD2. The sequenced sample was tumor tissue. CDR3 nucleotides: TGTGCCACCAGCAGGACTAGCTCGGCGGCCGGGGAGCTGTTTTTT. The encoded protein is CATSRTSSAAGELFF.